Shown below are 9 T cell receptor beta chains from a single sample sequenced in a study of T-cell reconstitution after alpha-beta-depleted transplantation in children. Unique molecular identifiers featured in how the TCRbeta library was prepared. TCRdb re-derived calls from the PCR reads in MiXCR, one entry per CDR3 protein. The sample consists of 120,000 to 150,000 distinct CDR3 sequences, around 10% of them appearing once. The sample in question was PBMCs, mostly from graft donor cells, obtained 180 days after TCRalphabeta/CD19-depleted stem cell transplant. These receptors originate from a female patient aged 2 to 10 who had a stem cell transplant for congenital amegakaryocytic thrombocytopenia, so the T cells may come from the graft donor.

This clonotype was seen at least ten times. The genes are TRBV12-3 or TRBV12-4 and TRBJ2-2; 14 nucleotides agree with TRBD2. CDR3 size: 20 residues. V was pared by 6 bases and J by 5 bases, with 17 bases of the junction left unmatched. The CDR3 region is CASSLTFRLAGGLGTGELFF. CDR3 DNA: TGTGCCAGCAGCCTAACCTTCCGACTAGCGGGGGGGCTAGGTACCGGGGAGCTGTTTTTT.

In this sample, this clonotype turned up many times. The chain uses TRBV14 and TRBJ1-3; D unresolved. CDR1 is SGHDN, CDR2 FVKESK, per germline. V lost 1 base and J lost 0, with 16 bases in between. The CDR3 consists of 18 residues. DNA for the CDR3: TGTGCCAGCAGCCAAGGAGGCCCAGTAGACTTCTCTGGAAACACCATATATTTT. It translates to CASSQGGPVDFSGNTIYF.

This clonotype was counted at least ten times. DNA for the CDR3: TGTGCCAGTAGGGACAGCTTGAACACTGAAGCTTTCTTT. This codes for CASRDSLNTEAFF. The gene calls are TRBV28 and TRBJ1-1; 7 nucleotides agree with TRBD1. Germline CDR1 reads MDHEN; CDR2 reads SYDVKM. The CDR3 has 13 amino acids. V was pared by 9 bases and J by 0 bases, with 4 bases of the junction left unmatched. Full variable domain (remainder filled in from reference TRBV28 and TRBJ1-1): DVKVTQSSRYLVKRTGEKVFLECVQDMDHENMFWYRQDPGLGLRLIYFSYDVKMKEKGDIPEGYSVSREKKERFSLILESASTNQTSMYLCASRDSLNTEAFFGQGTRLTVV.

Only a few counts were recorded for this clonotype. This chain joins TRBV20-1 and TRBJ2-2; TRBD2 is a possible D gene (5 bases). The CDR3 is made up of 15 amino acids. Germline V gene data show CDR1 as DFQATT and CDR2 as SNEGSKA (reference sequence). Trimming took off 1 base at V and 1 base at J, with 10 bases between the two ends. CDR3 nucleotides: TGCAGTGCTAGAGCTGCTGCGGGGAACACCGGGGAGCTGTTTTTT. Protein product: CSARAAAGNTGELFF.

The V call is TRBV6-2 or TRBV6-3, the J call TRBJ1-2; D gene unclear. Germline V CDR1 and CDR2: MNHEY, SVGEGT. The CDR3 has 15 residues. Trimming removed 2 bases from V and 4 bases from J, with 14 bases in between. The CDR3 region is CASSYPGRRSYGYTF. The DNA for the CDR3 is TGTGCCAGCAGTTACCCCGGACGCCGCAGCTATGGCTACACCTTC.

This clonotype appeared many times. V is TRBV7-2 and J is TRBJ2-4; possible D gene TRBD1, 6 bases. V was pared by 2 bases and J by 0 bases, with 11 bases between. The V gene's germline CDR1 is SGHTA and CDR2 FQGNSA. The CDR3 is 16 amino acids. CDR3 residues: CASSLRTGLAKNIQYF. In DNA form, the CDR3 reads TGTGCCAGCAGCTTACGCACAGGGCTAGCCAAAAACATTCAGTACTTC. Full variable domain (rest looked up from reference TRBV7-2 and TRBJ2-4): GAGVSQSPSNKVTEKGKDVELRCDPISGHTALYWYRQSLGQGLEFLIYFQGNSAPDKSGLPSDRFSAERTGGSVSTLTIQRTQQEDSAVYLCASSLRTGLAKNIQYFGAGTRLSVL.

The table lists this clonotype with many counts. This rearrangement joins TRBV20-1 to TRBJ2-2; TRBD2 matches at 7 bases. Germline CDR1 and CDR2: DFQATT and SNEGSKA (reference sequence). The CDR3 contains 14 residues. V was pared by 6 bases and J by 5 bases, with 9 bases of the junction left unmatched. CDR3 amino acids: CSAEREIDTGELFF. DNA for the CDR3: TGCAGTGCCGAGCGGGAAATAGATACCGGGGAGCTGTTTTTT.

This clonotype appeared many times. This rearrangement joins TRBV12-5 to TRBJ2-1, with 7 bases identical to TRBD1. V trimming: 4 bases; J trimming: 7 bases; junction bases outside the gene matches: 4. The CDR3 totals 13 residues. Germline CDR1 is LGHNT and CDR2 is FRNRAP. CDR3 nucleotides: TGTGCTAGTGGTTCTGGACAGGTAAATGAGCAGTTCTTC. Residues: CASGSGQVNEQFF.

This clonotype was detected many times. This sequence joins TRBV20-1 and TRBJ2-3; the D is unclear. Germline assignment: CDR1 DFQATT and CDR2 SNEGSKA (reference sequence). CDR3 size: 12 residues. With 1 base removed from V and 3 bases from J, the gap between germline ends came to 5 bases. CDR3 region: CSARASTDTQYF. The DNA of the CDR3 is TGCAGTGCTAGAGCAAGTACAGATACGCAGTATTTT.